Each of the 23 T cell receptor beta chains below was sequenced from the same sample in a study of CD8+ T cells in alopecia areata. RNA extraction was followed by reverse transcription into cDNA, which acted as the sequencing template. The repertoire was sequenced with immunoSEQ multiplex PCR; TCRdb's copy has only in-frame clones and lacks some. This sample carries under 350,000 clones, 58% of them seen once, and the ten largest clones take 1.8%. Regarding treatment: oral pan-JAK inhibitor, 5-10 mg twice daily. The sequences come from CD4+ T cells sorted from blood, collected at week 24, from a patient treated with tofacitinib. Every receptor here comes from a human donor with alopecia areata.

This chain links TRBV30 with TRBJ1-2; D gene uncertain. Looked up from germline, CDR1 is GTSNPN and CDR2 is SVGIG (reference sequence). The CDR3 covers 13 residues. Deletions cut 2 bases from V and 3 bases from J, with 10 bases between. CDR3 sequence reads: CAWSQPLDYGYTF. CDR3 DNA sequence: TGTGCCTGGAGTCAGCCCCTGGACTATGGCTACACCTTC.

This clone was counted a few times. The chain employs TRBV4-1 and TRBJ2-5; D is possibly TRBD2 (6 bases). The germline CDR1 and CDR2 sequences are MGHRA and YSYEKL. CDR3 size: 17 residues. Trimming pared 0 bases from V and 6 bases from J, leaving 20 bases between. CDR3 region: CASSQEGTGDLGKTQYF. The CDR3, as DNA: TGCGCCAGCAGCCAAGAAGGGACGGGGGATCTGGGGAAGACCCAGTACTTC.

This rearrangement joins TRBV28 to TRBJ2-3; TRBD1 aligns across 8 bases. The V and J ends lost 5 bases and 5 bases, in that order; junction bases with no gene match: 6. Germline values: CDR1 MDHEN, CDR2 SYDVKM. The CDR3 runs to 14 residues. CDR3 residues: CASSPGQGVDTQYF. The CDR3 DNA is TGTGCCAGCAGTCCCGGACAGGGTGTAGATACGCAGTATTTT.

The chain has TRBV29-1 and TRBJ1-1; D remains unclear. V lost 4 bases and J lost 0, with 9 bases in between. CDR1 and CDR2 (germline): SQVTM, ANQGSEA. This CDR3 comprises 13 residues. The CDR3 spells CSVVQRLNTEAFF. The CDR3 nucleotides are TGCAGCGTTGTCCAAAGGCTGAACACTGAAGCTTTCTTT.

The chain uses TRBV30 and TRBJ1-6, with D perhaps TRBD1 (5 bases). V was pared by 4 bases and J by 6 bases, with 16 bases between. The CDR3 runs to 15 residues. Germline CDR1 reads GTSNPN; CDR2 reads SVGIG (reference sequence). In nucleotides, the CDR3 is TGTGCCTGGAATCTCGGGGCAGGAGGTAATTCACCCCTCCACTTT. This encodes CAWNLGAGGNSPLHF.

The chain uses TRBV30 and TRBJ2-1; 7 bases fit TRBD1. The CDR3 has 16 residues. Looked up from germline, CDR1 is GTSNPN and CDR2 is SVGIG (reference sequence). Trimming took 2 bases from V and 0 from J; bases not matched to a gene: 7. CDR3 nucleotides: TGTGCCTGGAGTCTCCTCAGACAGGGCTCCTACAATGAGCAGTTCTTC. Translating it yields CAWSLLRQGSYNEQFF.

This clone was counted a single time. The chain carries TRBV7-9 and TRBJ1-2; 7 bases map to TRBD1. Germline lookup yields CDR1 SEHNR and CDR2 FQNEAQ (reference sequence). V was clipped by 5 bases and J by 0 bases; unmatched bases: 3. CDR3 length: 14 residues. The CDR3 DNA sequence: TGTGCCAGCAGCGGGACAGCTACTAACTATGGCTACACCTTC. Its translation is CASSGTATNYGYTF.

V and J are TRBV29-1 and TRBJ2-5; the D is unclear. The V end lost 2 bases, the J end lost 2 bases, and 12 bases lay between the germline ends. The germline V gene encodes CDR1 SQVTM and CDR2 ANQGSEA. This CDR3 is built from 14 residues. Here the CDR3 DNA reads TGCAGCGTTGAAACCGCGGTGCGACAAGAGACCCAGTACTTC. Its translation: CSVETAVRQETQYF. Complete variable domain (other parts from reference TRBV29-1 and TRBJ2-5): SAVISQKPSRDICQRGTSLTIQCQVDSQVTMMFWYRQQPGQSLTLIATANQGSEATYESGFVIDKFPISRPNLTFSTLTVSNMSPEDSSIYLCSVETAVRQETQYFGPGTRLLVL.

This clone appeared once. In DNA form, the CDR3 reads TGTGCCTGGAGTGGAGGGCAGAATAATTCACCCCTCCACTTT. This sequence encodes CAWSGGQNNSPLHF. This sequence joins TRBV30 and TRBJ1-6; D gene ambiguous. The CDR3 has 14 amino acids. Germline loops: CDR1 GTSNPN, CDR2 SVGIG (reference sequence). The V end was cut by 1 base, the J end by 5 bases, with 9 bases between. Drawing the rest from reference TRBV30 and TRBJ1-6, the complete variable domain is SQTIHQWPATLVQPVGSPLSLECTVEGTSNPNLYWYRQAAGRGLQLLFYSVGIGQISSEVPQNLSASRPQDRQFILSSKKLLLSDSGFYLCAWSGGQNNSPLHFGNGTRLTVT.

J is TRBJ1-2 and V is TRBV29-1; no definite D call. The germline gives CDR1 SQVTM, CDR2 ANQGSEA. The CDR3 spans 17 residues. Trimming shortened V by 0 bases and J by 2 bases, and 19 bases separated the two germline ends. The CDR3 loop reads CSVEDPATGPRNYGYTF. The CDR3 DNA sequence: TGCAGCGTTGAAGATCCAGCGACCGGCCCCCGCAACTATGGCTACACCTTC.

J is TRBJ1-1 and V is TRBV2, with D tentatively TRBD1 (6 bases). The CDR3 has 13 residues. V lost 5 bases and J 1 base, leaving 8 bases between the germline ends. Germline V CDR1 and CDR2: SNHLY, FYNNEI. The CDR3 bases are TGTGCCAGCAGTCAACAGGGGAACACTGAAGCTTTCTTT. Translated, it gives CASSQQGNTEAFF. The full variable domain, its missing parts supplied by reference TRBV2 and TRBJ1-1, is EPEVTQTPSHQVTQMGQEVILRCVPISNHLYFYWYRQILGQKVEFLVSFYNNEISEKSEIFDDQFSVERPDGSNFTLKIRSTKLEDSAMYFCASSQQGNTEAFFGQGTRLTVV.

The genes are TRBV25-1 and TRBJ2-7; D may match TRBD1 or TRBD2 (6 bases each). Germline CDR1 and CDR2: MGHDK and SYGVNS. V dropped 3 bases and J dropped 6 bases, with 18 bases sitting between them. The CDR3 extends over 15 amino acids. CDR3 protein: CASSDGGGDKPEQYF. In DNA form, the CDR3 reads TGTGCCAGCAGTGATGGAGGAGGGGACAAACCCGAGCAGTACTTC.

This clone was seen just once. DNA for the CDR3: TGCGCCAGCAGCCGAGGGACAGGGACGGGGGAGCTGTTTTTT. The encoded protein is CASSRGTGTGELFF. The chain uses TRBV4-3 and TRBJ2-2; 9 nucleotides align to TRBD1. The V gene's germline CDR1 is LGHNA and CDR2 YSLEER. This CDR3 has 14 amino acids. V trimming: 4 bases; J trimming: 8 bases; junction bases outside the gene matches: 5.

This rearrangement joins TRBV7-9 to TRBJ2-7; 8 bases agree with TRBD1. This CDR3 is 15 amino acids long. V dropped 5 bases and J dropped 2; count of bases not matched to a gene: 8. Germline CDR1 is SEHNR and CDR2 is FQNEAQ (reference sequence). CDR3 loop: CASSQTGTGTYEQYF. As DNA, the CDR3 is TGTGCCAGCAGCCAAACAGGGACAGGCACCTACGAGCAGTACTTC.

The rearrangement links TRBV2 to TRBJ1-2; the D is unclear. Germline V CDR1 and CDR2: SNHLY, FYNNEI. V lost 7 bases and J lost 5, with 17 bases in between. This CDR3 spans 14 amino acids. CDR3 sequence reads: CASTLLWARYGYTF. In DNA form, the CDR3 reads TGTGCCAGCACCCTCCTCTGGGCCCGTTATGGCTACACCTTC.

Concerning this clone: This sample also contains other DNA sequences that code for the same CDR3. The chain is built from TRBV29-1 and TRBJ1-5; weak D call: TRBD1 (5 bases). This CDR3 region has 12 residues. Germline-derived CDR1 and CDR2 are SQVTM and ANQGSEA. V was trimmed by 6 bases and J by 4 bases, leaving 10 bases between them. CDR3 in DNA: TGCAGCGTCGGGGGAGGTAATCAGCCCCAGCATTTT. This translates into CSVGGGNQPQHF.

The chain combines TRBV7-9 with TRBJ1-2; D remains unclear. Trimming cost V 0 bases and J 14 bases, with 16 bases left between them. The CDR3 totals 13 residues. The germline V gene encodes CDR1 SEHNR and CDR2 FQNEAQ (reference sequence). The CDR3 protein is CASSLAEAGHQTF. The CDR3 bases are TGTGCCAGCAGCTTAGCAGAGGCAGGCCATCAGACCTTC.

The rearrangement uses TRBV30 and TRBJ1-6; D might be TRBD1 (6 bases). The CDR3 sequence is 15 residues long. Deletions cut 3 bases from V and 9 bases from J, with 18 bases between. Germline CDR1 reads GTSNPN; CDR2 reads SVGIG (reference sequence). For the CDR3, the DNA is TGTGCCTGGAGATTTCAGGGGCGCGGTAGTTCACCCCTCCACTTT. Encoded protein: CAWRFQGRGSSPLHF.

The chain employs TRBV30 and TRBJ2-7; D is unclear. Trimming shortened V by 0 bases and J by 4 bases, and 7 bases separated the two germline ends. The germline CDR1 and CDR2 sequences are GTSNPN and SVGIG (reference sequence). This CDR3 is 12 amino acids long. CDR3 amino acids: CAWSVGYYEQYF. The CDR3 bases are TGTGCCTGGAGTGTCGGTTATTACGAGCAGTACTTC.

The chain uses TRBV4-3 and TRBJ2-5, with 9 nucleotides matching TRBD1. The CDR3 is 16 amino acids. From germline, CDR1 is LGHNA and CDR2 YSLEER. V lost 3 bases and J lost 4; bases outside the gene matches: 9. CDR3 sequence: CASSHFDRGIGETQYF. The CDR3 DNA reads TGCGCCAGCAGCCACTTCGACAGGGGGATCGGAGAGACCCAGTACTTC.

This chain links TRBV29-1 with TRBJ2-7; D tentatively fits TRBD1 or TRBD2 (5 bases each). The V end lost 4 bases, the J end lost 3 bases, and 16 bases lay between the germline ends. Germline CDR1 is SQVTM and CDR2 is ANQGSEA. This CDR3 is 14 amino acids long. CDR3 in DNA: TGCAGCGTTGGCTTGGAGCGAGGGGACTACGAGCAGTACTTC. The encoded protein is CSVGLERGDYEQYF.

The chain combines TRBV2 with TRBJ2-5, with a possible D match to TRBD2 (5 bases). The CDR3 length is 16 residues. Germline V lookup: CDR1 SNHLY, CDR2 FYNNEI. Trimming removed 2 bases at V and 5 bases at J, with 18 bases between. The CDR3 DNA reads TGTGCCAGCAGTGAATCTAGAGGCCCCACGGGGGAGACCCAGTACTTC. Its protein is CASSESRGPTGETQYF.

The chain combines TRBV5-5 with TRBJ2-5; D is ambiguous. This CDR3 is 12 amino acids long. Germline lookup yields CDR1 SGHKS and CDR2 YYEKEE (reference sequence). Between the trimmed V and J ends, which lost 4 bases and 10 bases, there was a span of 14 bases. CDR3 nucleotides: TGTGCCAGCAGCCTTGAACTTAAGATCCAGTACTTC. Its translation is CASSLELKIQYF.